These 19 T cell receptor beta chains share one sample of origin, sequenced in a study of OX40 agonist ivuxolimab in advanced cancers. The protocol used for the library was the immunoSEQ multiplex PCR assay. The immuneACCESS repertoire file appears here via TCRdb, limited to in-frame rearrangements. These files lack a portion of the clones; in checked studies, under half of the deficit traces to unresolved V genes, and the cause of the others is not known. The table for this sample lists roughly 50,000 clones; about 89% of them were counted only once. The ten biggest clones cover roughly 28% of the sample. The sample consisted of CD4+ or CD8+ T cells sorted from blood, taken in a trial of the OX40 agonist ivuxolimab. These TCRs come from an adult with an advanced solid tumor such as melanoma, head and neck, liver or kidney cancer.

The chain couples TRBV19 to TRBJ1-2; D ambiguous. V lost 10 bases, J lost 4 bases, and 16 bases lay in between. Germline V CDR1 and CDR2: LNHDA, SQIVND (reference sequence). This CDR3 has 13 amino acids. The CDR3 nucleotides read TGTGCCACCGAGCCAGGAGCCGGCTATGGCTACACCTTC. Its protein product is CATEPGAGYGYTF.

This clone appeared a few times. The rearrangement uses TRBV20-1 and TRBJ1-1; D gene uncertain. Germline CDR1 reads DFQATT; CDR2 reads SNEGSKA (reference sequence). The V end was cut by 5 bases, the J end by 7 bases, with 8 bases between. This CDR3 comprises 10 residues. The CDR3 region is CSALPGEAFF. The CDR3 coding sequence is TGCAGTGCTCTCCCCGGTGAAGCTTTCTTT.

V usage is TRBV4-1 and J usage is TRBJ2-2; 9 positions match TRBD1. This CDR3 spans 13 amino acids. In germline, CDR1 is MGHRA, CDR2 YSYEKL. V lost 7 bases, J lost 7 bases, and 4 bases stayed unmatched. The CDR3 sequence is CASKGQGIGELFF. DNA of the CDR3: TGCGCCAGCAAAGGACAGGGGATCGGGGAGCTGTTTTTT.

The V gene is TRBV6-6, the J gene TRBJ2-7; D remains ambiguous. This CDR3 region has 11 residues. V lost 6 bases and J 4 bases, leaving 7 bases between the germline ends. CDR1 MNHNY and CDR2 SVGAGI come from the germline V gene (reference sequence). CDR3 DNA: TGTGCCAGCAGCCTAAGATACGAGCAGTACTTC. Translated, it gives CASSLRYEQYF.

This CDR3 is CASSSDPGLAGGLQFF. The CDR3 bases are TGTGCCAGCAGTTCGGACCCGGGACTAGCGGGGGGGCTCCAGTTCTTC. This chain links TRBV27 with TRBJ2-1; 16 bases agree with TRBD2. This CDR3 has 16 residues. V shed 4 bases, J shed 13 bases, and the junction held 10 bases outside the gene matches. Germline CDR1 is MNHEY and CDR2 is SMNVEV (reference sequence).

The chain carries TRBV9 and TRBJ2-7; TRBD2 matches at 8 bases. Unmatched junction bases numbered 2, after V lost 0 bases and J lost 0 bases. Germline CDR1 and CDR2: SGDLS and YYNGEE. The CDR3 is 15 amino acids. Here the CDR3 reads CASSVAGTSSYEQYF. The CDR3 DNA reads TGTGCCAGCAGCGTAGCTGGGACTAGCTCCTACGAGCAGTACTTC. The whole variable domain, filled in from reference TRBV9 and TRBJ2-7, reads DSGVTQTPKHLITATGQRVTLRCSPRSGDLSVYWYQQSLDQGLQFLIQYYNGEERAKGNILERFSAQQFPDLHSELNLSSLELGDSALYFCASSVAGTSSYEQYFGPGTRLTVT.

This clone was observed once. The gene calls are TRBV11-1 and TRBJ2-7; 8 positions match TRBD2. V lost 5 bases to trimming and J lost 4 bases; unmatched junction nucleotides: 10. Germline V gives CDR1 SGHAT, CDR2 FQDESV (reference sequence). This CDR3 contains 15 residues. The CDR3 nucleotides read TGTGCCAGCAGCCCAAAAGCGGGAGTGGAGTACGAGCAGTACTTC. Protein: CASSPKAGVEYEQYF.

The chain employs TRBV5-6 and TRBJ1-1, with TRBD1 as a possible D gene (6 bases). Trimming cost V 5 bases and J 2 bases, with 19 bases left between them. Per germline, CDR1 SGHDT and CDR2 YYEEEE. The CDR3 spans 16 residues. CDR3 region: CASRTTFAGANTEAFF. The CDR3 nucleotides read TGTGCCAGCAGGACAACGTTCGCAGGGGCTAACACTGAAGCTTTCTTT.

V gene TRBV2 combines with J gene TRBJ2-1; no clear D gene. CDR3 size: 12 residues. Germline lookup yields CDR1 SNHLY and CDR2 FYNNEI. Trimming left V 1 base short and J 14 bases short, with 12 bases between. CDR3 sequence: CASSEVGNAKFF. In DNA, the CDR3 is TGTGCCAGCAGTGAAGTGGGGAACGCTAAGTTCTTC.

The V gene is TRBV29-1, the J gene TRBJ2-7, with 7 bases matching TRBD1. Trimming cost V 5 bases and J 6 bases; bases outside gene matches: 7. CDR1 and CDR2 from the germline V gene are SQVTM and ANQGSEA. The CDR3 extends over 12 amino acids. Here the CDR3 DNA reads TGCAGCGTTACAGGGGAAGGTAGCGAGCAGTACTTC. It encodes CSVTGEGSEQYF.

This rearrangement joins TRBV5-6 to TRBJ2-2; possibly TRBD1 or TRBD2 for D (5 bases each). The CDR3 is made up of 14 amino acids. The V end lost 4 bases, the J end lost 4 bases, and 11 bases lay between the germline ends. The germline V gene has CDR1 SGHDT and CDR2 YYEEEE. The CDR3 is CASSDGTLTGELFF. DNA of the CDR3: TGTGCCAGCAGCGACGGGACCCTCACCGGGGAGCTGTTTTTT. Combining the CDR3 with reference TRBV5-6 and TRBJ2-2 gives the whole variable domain DAGVTQSPTHLIKTRGQQVTLRCSPKSGHDTVSWYQQALGQGPQFIFQYYEEEERQRGNFPDRFSGHQFPNYSSELNVNALLLGDSALYLCASSDGTLTGELFFGEGSRLTVL.

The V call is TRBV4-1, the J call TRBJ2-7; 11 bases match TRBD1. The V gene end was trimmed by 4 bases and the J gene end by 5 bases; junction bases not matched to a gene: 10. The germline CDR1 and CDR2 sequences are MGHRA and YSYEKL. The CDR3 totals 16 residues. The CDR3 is CASSPLPRDRGNEQYF. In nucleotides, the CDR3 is TGCGCCAGCAGCCCTTTGCCCCGGGACAGGGGGAACGAGCAGTACTTC.

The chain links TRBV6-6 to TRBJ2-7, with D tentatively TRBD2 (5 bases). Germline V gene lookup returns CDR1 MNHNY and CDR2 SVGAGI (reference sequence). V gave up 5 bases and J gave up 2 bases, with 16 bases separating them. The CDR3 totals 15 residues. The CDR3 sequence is CASSPRGSEAYEQYF. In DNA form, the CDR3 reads TGTGCCAGCAGTCCTCGGGGTAGCGAGGCCTACGAGCAGTACTTC.

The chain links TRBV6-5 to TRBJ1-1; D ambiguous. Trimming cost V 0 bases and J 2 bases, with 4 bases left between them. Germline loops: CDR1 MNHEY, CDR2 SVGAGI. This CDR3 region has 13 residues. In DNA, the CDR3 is TGTGCCAGCAGTTACTCGGTCAACACTGAAGCTTTCTTT. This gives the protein CASSYSVNTEAFF.

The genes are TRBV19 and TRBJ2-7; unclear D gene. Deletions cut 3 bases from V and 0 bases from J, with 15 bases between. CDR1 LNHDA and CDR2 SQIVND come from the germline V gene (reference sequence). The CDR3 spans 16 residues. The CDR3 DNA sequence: TGTGCCAGTAGTATTAGTACCAGAGGAACCTCCTACGAGCAGTACTTC. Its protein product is CASSISTRGTSYEQYF.

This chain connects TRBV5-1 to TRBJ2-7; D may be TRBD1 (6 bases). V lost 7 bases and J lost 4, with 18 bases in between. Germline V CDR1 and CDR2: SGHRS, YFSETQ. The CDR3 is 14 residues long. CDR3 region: CASGAGTIKYEQYF. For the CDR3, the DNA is TGCGCCAGCGGGGCCGGGACAATCAAATACGAGCAGTACTTC.

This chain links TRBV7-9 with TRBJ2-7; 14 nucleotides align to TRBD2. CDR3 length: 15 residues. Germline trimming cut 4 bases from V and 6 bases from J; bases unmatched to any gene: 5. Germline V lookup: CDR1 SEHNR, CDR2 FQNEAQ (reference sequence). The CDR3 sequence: CASSSGLAGDGEQYF. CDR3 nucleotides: TGTGCCAGCAGCTCGGGACTAGCGGGAGACGGCGAGCAGTACTTC.

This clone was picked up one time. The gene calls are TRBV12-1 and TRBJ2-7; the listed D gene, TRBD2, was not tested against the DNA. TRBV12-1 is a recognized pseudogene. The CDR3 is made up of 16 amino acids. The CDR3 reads CASSFRASGSSYEQYF. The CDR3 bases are TGTGCCAGCAGCTTTCGGGCTAGCGGGTCCTCCTACGAGCAGTACTTC.

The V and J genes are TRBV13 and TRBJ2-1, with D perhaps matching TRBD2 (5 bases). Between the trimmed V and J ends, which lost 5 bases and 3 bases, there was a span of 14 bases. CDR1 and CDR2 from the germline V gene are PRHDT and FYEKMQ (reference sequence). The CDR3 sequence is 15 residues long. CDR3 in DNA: TGTGCCAGCAGCCGCGGTGGGAGTGGCTACAATGAGCAGTTCTTC. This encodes CASSRGGSGYNEQFF. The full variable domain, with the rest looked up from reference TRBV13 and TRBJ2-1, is AAGVIQSPRHLIKEKRETATLKCYPIPRHDTVYWYQQGPGQDPQFLISFYEKMQSDKGSIPDRFSAQQFSDYHSELNMSSLELGDSALYFCASSRGGSGYNEQFFGPGTRLTVL.